A selection of T cell receptor beta chains follows, all from one sample in a study of spatial heterogeneity in lung cancer. TCRdb used MiXCR to reprocess the 5' RACE reads, holding one entry per CDR3 protein. There are 5,000 or so distinct CDR3 sequences in the sample; 10% to 15% occur only once, and roughly 48% lies in the top ten. The sample in question was lung tumor tissue, obtained at surgery. These receptors were obtained from a male donor with early-stage non-small cell lung cancer. CDR3s include the opening cysteine and the closing phenylalanine or tryptophan. Fields, in order: D gene, V gene, clone size, J gene, CDR3 DNA, CDR3 protein. D genes are given only for firm matches. Size is omitted from some rows. Given values are once, few, many or a class for expanded clones.

-	TRBV30	few	TRBJ2-7	TGTGCCTGGACTCCTTGGGACAAAGACTACGAGCAGTACTTC	CAWTPWDKDYEQYF
-	TRBV6-5	-	TRBJ1-2	TGTGCCAGCAGTTACTCGTCCGGGGTAGTGTTATATGGCTACACCTTC	CASSYSSGVVLYGYTF
TRBD2	TRBV9	-	TRBJ2-3	TGTGCCAGCAGCGAAGCGGGGGGGCCCTGGACAGATACGCAGTATTTT	CASSEAGGPWTDTQYF
-	TRBV6-5	few	TRBJ2-2	TGTGCCAGCAGTCCCATAGGGACGGTCGGCGGGGAGCTGTTTTTT	CASSPIGTVGGELFF
-	TRBV18	-	TRBJ2-2	TGTGCCAGCTCACCATCTAACGCGAACACCGGGGAGCTGTTTTTT	CASSPSNANTGELFF
TRBD1	TRBV3-1	few	TRBJ2-2	TGTGCCAGCAGCCAGGGACAGGGGGAGACCGGGGAGCTGTTTTTT	CASSQGQGETGELFF
-	TRBV29-1	-	TRBJ1-1	TGCAGCGTAGACGTGACAGCGGTACGGGCTTTCTTT	CSVDVTAVRAFF
TRBD1	TRBV7-9	-	TRBJ1-6	TGTGCCAGCAGCTCAAAGAGAGGACAGGGACATAATTCACCCCTCCACTTT	CASSSKRGQGHNSPLHF
-	TRBV11-2	-	TRBJ2-7	TGTGCCAGCAGCCCCCCCTTTAGCGAGCAGTACTTC	CASSPPFSEQYF
-	TRBV3-1	few	TRBJ1-4	TGTGCCAGCAGCCCCAATGGGGTTAATGAAAAACTGTTTTTT	CASSPNGVNEKLFF
-	TRBV7-9	-	TRBJ1-2	TGTGCCAGCAGCTTAGGGGCCAAAGGCAACTATGGCTACACCTTC	CASSLGAKGNYGYTF
-	TRBV9	-	TRBJ1-6	TGTGCCAGCAGTAAGGGGACACCGAGCTCCTATAATTCACCCCTCCACTTT	CASSKGTPSSYNSPLHF
-	TRBV25-1	-	TRBJ1-1	TGTGCCAGCAGTGTCGGGGGATCGAACACTGAAGCTTTCTTT	CASSVGGSNTEAFF
-	TRBV24-1	medium-sized	TRBJ2-4	TGTGCCACCAGTACAGGGAAGGGAGATAAAAACATTCAGTACTTC	CATSTGKGDKNIQYF
TRBD2	TRBV19	hyperexpanded	TRBJ2-2	TGTGCCAGTAGCCACTCAAGGGCAACTAGCGGGAGGGCGAGAGGGACCGGGGAGCTGTTTTTT	CASSHSRATSGRARGTGELFF
TRBD2	TRBV7-3	-	TRBJ2-7	TGTGCCAGCAGCCTGCTAGCGGGGGGATCCTACGAGCAGTACTTC	CASSLLAGGSYEQYF
-	TRBV19	-	TRBJ1-1	TGTGCCAGTAGTCTCCTCGCTGAAGCTTTCTTT	CASSLLAEAFF
-	TRBV19	many	TRBJ1-5	TGTGCCAGTAGTATATGGGGTGTTTATAGCAATCAGCCCCAGCATTTT	CASSIWGVYSNQPQHF
TRBD2	TRBV12-3/TRBV12-4	few	TRBJ2-1	TGTGCCAGCAGTTTGAAGCGGGAGGCTTCAGGGGAGCAGTTCTTC	CASSLKREASGEQFF
-	TRBV5-1	few	TRBJ1-1	TGCGCCAGCAATCAGGGAGCCCTTGATTCGAACACTGAAGCTTTCTTT	CASNQGALDSNTEAFF
-	TRBV7-7	-	TRBJ2-3	TGTGCTAGCAGCCAAGACTTAAGATCAGATACGCAGTATTTT	CASSQDLRSDTQYF
-	TRBV7-9	-	TRBJ2-3	TGTGCCAGCAGCCTTCAGGGACTTGCTGATACGCAGTATTTT	CASSLQGLADTQYF
-	TRBV29-1	many	TRBJ1-1	TGCAGCGTTGAACCATGGACCCCGGGGGCTTTCTTT	CSVEPWTPGAFF
TRBD2	TRBV20-1	many	TRBJ2-3	TGCAGTGCTAGAGGCGGACTAGCGGCCCCAGATACGCAGTATTTT	CSARGGLAAPDTQYF
TRBD2	TRBV7-9	many	TRBJ2-1	TGTGCCAGCAGCTTCGTTCTAGCGGGGGGCAATGAGCAGTTCTTC	CASSFVLAGGNEQFF
-	TRBV7-2	medium-sized	TRBJ2-1	TGTGCCAGCAGCTTAGGAGGGGGCTCCTACAATGAGCAGTTCTTC	CASSLGGGSYNEQFF
-	TRBV5-1	few	TRBJ2-1	TGCGCCAGCAGCTTGGGGGCAGGGCTGGATGAGCAGTTCTTC	CASSLGAGLDEQFF
-	TRBV7-2	once	TRBJ2-1	TGTGCCAGCAGCTTAGTTGGGGGCATGGGCTCCTACAATGAGCAGTTCTTC	CASSLVGGMGSYNEQFF
-	TRBV5-4	-	TRBJ2-4	TGTGCCAGCAGCTTGAAGACAGGAGGAGCCAAAAACATTCAGTACTTC	CASSLKTGGAKNIQYF
TRBD1	TRBV27	few	TRBJ2-5	TGTGCCAGCAGTGCACAGGGGGCGCGAGAGACCCAGTACTTC	CASSAQGARETQYF
-	TRBV7-2	many	TRBJ1-5	TGTGCCAGCAGCTCAGCGGGGGGATATAGCAATCAGCCCCAGCATTTT	CASSSAGGYSNQPQHF
-	TRBV11-2	-	TRBJ1-6	TGTGCCAGCAGCTTTACTTCGGGGGGAGTGAATTCACCCCTCCACTTT	CASSFTSGGVNSPLHF
TRBD1	TRBV11-3	-	TRBJ2-5	TGTGCCAGCAGCCCTCAAACAGGGGGCGAGACCCAGTACTTC	CASSPQTGGETQYF
-	TRBV27	hyperexpanded	TRBJ2-1	TGTGCCAGCAGTTTACCAGGGGAAGGCTACAATGAGCAGTTCTTC	CASSLPGEGYNEQFF
-	TRBV7-2	few	TRBJ2-5	TGTGCCAGCAGCTTAGCAACAGGGTCCCAAGAGACCCAGTACTTC	CASSLATGSQETQYF
-	TRBV2	few	TRBJ2-1	TGTGCCAGCAGTCCAACAGGGTATGAGCAGTTCTTC	CASSPTGYEQFF
TRBD2	TRBV6-6	few	TRBJ2-7	TGTGCCAGCAGTTCGACTAGCGGGAGTTCCTACGAGCAGTACTTC	CASSSTSGSSYEQYF
-	TRBV20-1	few	TRBJ2-1	TGCAGTGCTAGAGATCGAGGTCGGGCGGCTAGCGTCAATGAGCAGTTCTTC	CSARDRGRAASVNEQFF
-	TRBV10-2	-	TRBJ2-2	TGCGCCAGCAGGGCAGGGATCCACACCGGGGAGCTGTTTTTT	CASRAGIHTGELFF
TRBD2	TRBV7-2	-	TRBJ2-7	TGTGCCAGCAGCACCCAACTAGCGGCCTCCTACGAGCAGTACTTC	CASSTQLAASYEQYF
TRBD2	TRBV12-3/TRBV12-4	few	TRBJ2-3	TGTGCCAGCAGTTTAAGGCTAGCGGGAGGAACAATTCGCACAGATACGCAGTATTTT	CASSLRLAGGTIRTDTQYF
-	TRBV29-1	many	TRBJ2-5	TGCAGCGAAGGTGGCCAAACGGCGGGGACCCAGTACTTC	CSEGGQTAGTQYF
-	TRBV7-9	few	TRBJ2-2	TGTGCCAGCAGCAATAGCGTTAACACCGGGGAGCTGTTTTTT	CASSNSVNTGELFF
TRBD1	TRBV12-3/TRBV12-4	-	TRBJ1-5	TGTGCCAGCAATTCCGGGACAGGCGACAATCAGCCCCAGCATTTT	CASNSGTGDNQPQHF
TRBD1	TRBV19	-	TRBJ2-3	TGTGCCAGTAGTACCTCGGGACAGGGCACAGATACGCAGTATTTT	CASSTSGQGTDTQYF
-	TRBV7-2	-	TRBJ1-6	TGTGCCAGCAGCTTAGGGGGGCAGGTTGGTTCACCCCTCCACTTT	CASSLGGQVGSPLHF
-	TRBV2	few	TRBJ2-1	TGTGCCAGCACCAGAGGACCCAACAATGAGCAGTTCTTC	CASTRGPNNEQFF
TRBD1	TRBV20-1	-	TRBJ1-1	TGCAGTGCTAGAGATACCCCGGGACAGGGCTTTAGGACTTTCTTT	CSARDTPGQGFRTFF
TRBD2	TRBV7-9	few	TRBJ2-7	TGTGCCAGCAGCTTAGCGGGACTAGCGGGGGTCCCGGAGCAGTACTTC	CASSLAGLAGVPEQYF
TRBD1	TRBV5-1	-	TRBJ1-5	TGCGCCAGCAGCCCGGCGGGACAGGGGGCGAACCAGCCCCAGCATTTT	CASSPAGQGANQPQHF
-	TRBV4-2	-	TRBJ1-1	TGTGCCAGCAGCCAAGCAATGGGCAACACTGAAGCTTTCTTT	CASSQAMGNTEAFF
TRBD1	TRBV5-1	-	TRBJ1-2	TGCGCCAGCAGCGGGACAGCCCTCTATGGCTACTCCTTC	CASSGTALYGYSF